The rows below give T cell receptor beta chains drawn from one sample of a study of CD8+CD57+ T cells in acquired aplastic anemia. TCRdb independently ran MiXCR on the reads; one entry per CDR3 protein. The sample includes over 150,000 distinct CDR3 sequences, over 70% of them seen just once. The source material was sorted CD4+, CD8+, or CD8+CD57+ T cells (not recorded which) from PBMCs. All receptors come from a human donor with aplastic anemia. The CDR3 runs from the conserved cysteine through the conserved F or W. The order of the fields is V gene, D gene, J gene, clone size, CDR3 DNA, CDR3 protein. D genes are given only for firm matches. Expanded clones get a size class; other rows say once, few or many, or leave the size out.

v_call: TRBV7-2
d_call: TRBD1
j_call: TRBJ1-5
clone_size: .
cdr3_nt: TGTGCCAGCAGCCTACAGGGACAGGGCCGCAATCAGCCCCAGCATTTT
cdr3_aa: CASSLQGQGRNQPQHF

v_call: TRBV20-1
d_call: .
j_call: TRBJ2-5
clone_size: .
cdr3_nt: TGCAGTGCTAGGTACAGGCTCGAAGAGACCCAGTACTTC
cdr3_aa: CSARYRLEETQYF

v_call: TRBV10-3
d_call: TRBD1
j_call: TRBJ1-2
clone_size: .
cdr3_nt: TGTGCCAGCATGCGGACAGGGGCTGAACCTAACTATGGCTACACCTTC
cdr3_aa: CASMRTGAEPNYGYTF

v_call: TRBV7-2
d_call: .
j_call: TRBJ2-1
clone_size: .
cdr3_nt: TGTGCCAGCAGTCCAGGGGTAAGCACTGAGCAGTTCTTC
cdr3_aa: CASSPGVSTEQFF

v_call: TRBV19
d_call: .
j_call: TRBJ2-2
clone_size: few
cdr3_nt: TGTGCCAGTAGTATCCCCGGCGGGGAGCTGTTTTTT
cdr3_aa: CASSIPGGELFF

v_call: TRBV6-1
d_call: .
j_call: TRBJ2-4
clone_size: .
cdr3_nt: TGTGCCAGCACCGAAAGCAGCGGAGGGGAGCAGTACTTC
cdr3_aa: CASTESSGGEQYF

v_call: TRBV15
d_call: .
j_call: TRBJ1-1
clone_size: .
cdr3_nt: TGTGCCACCAGCAGGGACAGAAAGGAGGCTTTCTTT
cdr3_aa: CATSRDRKEAFF

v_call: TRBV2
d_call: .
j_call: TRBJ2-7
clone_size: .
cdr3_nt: TGTGCCAGCAGTGAAGCGGCACAGGGAGGCGAGCAGTACTTC
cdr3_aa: CASSEAAQGGEQYF

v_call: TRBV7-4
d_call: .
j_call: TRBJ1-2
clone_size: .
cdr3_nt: TGTGCCAGCAGCGTAGCCGATTTAGGTGGCTACACCTTC
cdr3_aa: CASSVADLGGYTF

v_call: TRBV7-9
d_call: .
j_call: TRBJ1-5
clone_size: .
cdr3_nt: TGTGCCAGCAGCTTAGAAGGGCGCAATCAGCCCCAGCATTTT
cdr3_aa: CASSLEGRNQPQHF

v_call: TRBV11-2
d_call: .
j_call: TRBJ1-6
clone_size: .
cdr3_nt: TGTGCCAGCAGCACTGACAGGTTCGGTTCACCCCTCCACTTT
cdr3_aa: CASSTDRFGSPLHF

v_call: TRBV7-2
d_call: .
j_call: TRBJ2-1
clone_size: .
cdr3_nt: TGTGCCAGCAGCCCGAGGGGGGAGCAGTCCCCGTTCTTC
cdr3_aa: CASSPRGEQSPFF

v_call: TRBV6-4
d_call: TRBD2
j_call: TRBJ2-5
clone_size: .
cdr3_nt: TGTGCCAGCAGTGACTCAGAAGGACTAGAGTCAGAGACCCAGTACTTC
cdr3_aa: CASSDSEGLESETQYF

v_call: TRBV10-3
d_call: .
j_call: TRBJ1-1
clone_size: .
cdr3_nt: TGTGCCATCAGTCCGAGACAGGAGGGACCTGAAGCTTTCTTT
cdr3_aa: CAISPRQEGPEAFF

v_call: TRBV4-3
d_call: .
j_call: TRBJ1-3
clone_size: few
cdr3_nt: TGCGCCAGCAGCTCCGGGACGGGGCGGGGAAACACCATATATTTT
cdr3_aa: CASSSGTGRGNTIYF

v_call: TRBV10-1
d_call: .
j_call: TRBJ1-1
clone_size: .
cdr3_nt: TGCGCCAGCAGTGCGGGGGGGAACACTGAAGCTTTCTTT
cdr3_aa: CASSAGGNTEAFF

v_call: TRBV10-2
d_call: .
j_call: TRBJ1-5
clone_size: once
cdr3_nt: TGCGCCAGCAGTGAGTCTATGCCCAATATCGGTCAGCCCCAGCATTTT
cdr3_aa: CASSESMPNIGQPQHF

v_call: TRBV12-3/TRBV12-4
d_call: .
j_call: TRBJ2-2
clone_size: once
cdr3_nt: TGTGCCAGCAGTTCTCCGGGACATATAAACACCGGGGAGCTGTTTTTT
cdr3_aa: CASSSPGHINTGELFF

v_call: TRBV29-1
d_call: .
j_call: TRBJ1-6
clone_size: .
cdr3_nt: TGCAGCGTTAAGTCGGCGGGAAATTCACCCCTCCACTTT
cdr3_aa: CSVKSAGNSPLHF

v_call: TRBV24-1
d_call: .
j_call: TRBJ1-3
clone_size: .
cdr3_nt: TGTGCCACCAGTGACTCCAGGGGATACTCTGGAAACACCATATATTTT
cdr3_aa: CATSDSRGYSGNTIYF

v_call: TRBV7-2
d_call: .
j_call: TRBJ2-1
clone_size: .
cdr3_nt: TGTGCCAGCAGCTTAGGCGGGAAATACAATGAGCAGTTCTTC
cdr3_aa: CASSLGGKYNEQFF

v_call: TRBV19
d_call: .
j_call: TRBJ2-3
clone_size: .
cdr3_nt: TGTGCCAGTAAGAGGGGAGACACAGATACGCAGTATTTT
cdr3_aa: CASKRGDTDTQYF

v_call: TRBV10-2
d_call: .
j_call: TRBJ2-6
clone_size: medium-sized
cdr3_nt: TGCGCCAGCAGTGAGAATGCAGGCTCTGGGGCCAACGTCCTGACTTTC
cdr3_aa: CASSENAGSGANVLTF

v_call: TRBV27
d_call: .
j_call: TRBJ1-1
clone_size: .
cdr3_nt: TGTGCCAGCAGTCTACGGGACATAACCACTGAAGCTTTCTTT
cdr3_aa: CASSLRDITTEAFF

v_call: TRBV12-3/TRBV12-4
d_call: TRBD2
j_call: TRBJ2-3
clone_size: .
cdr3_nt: TGTGCCAGCAGTTCGGGGGAGGGAAGCACAGATACGCAGTATTTT
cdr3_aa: CASSSGEGSTDTQYF

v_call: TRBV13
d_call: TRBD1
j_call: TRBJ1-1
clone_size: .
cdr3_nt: TGTGCCAGCAGCTTTGTGTGGGACAGGGGGCTAAAGAACACTGAAGCTTTCTTT
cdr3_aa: CASSFVWDRGLKNTEAFF

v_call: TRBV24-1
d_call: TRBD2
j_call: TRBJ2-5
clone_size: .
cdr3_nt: TGTGCCACCAGTGACCTAGCGGGACCCCAAGAGACCCAGTACTTC
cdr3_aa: CATSDLAGPQETQYF

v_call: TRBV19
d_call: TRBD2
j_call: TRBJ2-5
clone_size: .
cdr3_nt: TGTGCCAGTAGTGAGTCTGGAGGGACTAGGGAGACCCAGTACTTC
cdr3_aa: CASSESGGTRETQYF